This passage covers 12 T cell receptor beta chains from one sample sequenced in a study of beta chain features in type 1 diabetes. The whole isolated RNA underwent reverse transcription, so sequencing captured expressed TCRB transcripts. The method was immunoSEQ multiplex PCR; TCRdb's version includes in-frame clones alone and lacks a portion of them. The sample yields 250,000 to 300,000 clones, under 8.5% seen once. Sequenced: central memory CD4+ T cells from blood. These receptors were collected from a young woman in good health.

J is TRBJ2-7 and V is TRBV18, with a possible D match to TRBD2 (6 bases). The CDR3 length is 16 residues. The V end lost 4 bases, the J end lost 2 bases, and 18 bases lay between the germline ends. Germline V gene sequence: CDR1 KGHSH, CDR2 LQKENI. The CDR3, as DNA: TGTGCCAGCTCACAAGCCTCCGGGACGGGAGCCTACGAGCAGTACTTC. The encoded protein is CASSQASGTGAYEQYF.

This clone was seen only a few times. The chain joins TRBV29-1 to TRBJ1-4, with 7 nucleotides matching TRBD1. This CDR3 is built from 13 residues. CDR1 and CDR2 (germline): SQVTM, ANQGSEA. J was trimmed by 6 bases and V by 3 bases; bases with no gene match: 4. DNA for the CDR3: TGCAGCGTTGAGGTCAGGGGGGATGAAAAACTGTTTTTT. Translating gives CSVEVRGDEKLFF. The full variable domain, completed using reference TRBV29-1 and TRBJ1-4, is SAVISQKPSRDICQRGTSLTIQCQVDSQVTMMFWYRQQPGQSLTLIATANQGSEATYESGFVIDKFPISRPNLTFSTLTVSNMSPEDSSIYLCSVEVRGDEKLFFGSGTQLSVL.

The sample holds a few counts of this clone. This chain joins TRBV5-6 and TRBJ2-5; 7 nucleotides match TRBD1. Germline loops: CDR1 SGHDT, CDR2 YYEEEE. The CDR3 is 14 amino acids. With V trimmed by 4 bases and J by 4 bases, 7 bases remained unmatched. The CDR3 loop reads CASSRGQVGETQYF. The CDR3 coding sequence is TGTGCCAGCAGCCGAGGACAGGTCGGAGAGACCCAGTACTTC.

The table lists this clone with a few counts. Here the CDR3 reads CASSEPTSGGPQDTQYF. In DNA form, the CDR3 reads TGTGCCAGCAGTGAACCGACTAGCGGGGGGCCACAAGATACGCAGTATTTT. This chain links TRBV25-1 with TRBJ2-3; 13 bases fit TRBD2. The CDR3 has 17 residues. The trim removed 2 bases at V and 5 bases at J, leaving 7 bases unmatched. From germline, CDR1 is MGHDK and CDR2 SYGVNS.

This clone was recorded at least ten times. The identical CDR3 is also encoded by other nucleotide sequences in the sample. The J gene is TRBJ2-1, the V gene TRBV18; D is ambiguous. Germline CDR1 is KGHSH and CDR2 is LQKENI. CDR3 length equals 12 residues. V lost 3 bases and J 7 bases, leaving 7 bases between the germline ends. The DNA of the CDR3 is TGTGCCAGCTCACCCTCTCGGAATGAGCAGTTCTTC. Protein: CASSPSRNEQFF.

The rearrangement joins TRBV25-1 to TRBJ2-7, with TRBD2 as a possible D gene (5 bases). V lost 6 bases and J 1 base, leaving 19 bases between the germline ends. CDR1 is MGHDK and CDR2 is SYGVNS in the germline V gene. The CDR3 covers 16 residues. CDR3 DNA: TGTGCCAGCAGCCAAGAAGGGCGCAGGACTTCCTACGAGCAGTACTTC. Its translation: CASSQEGRRTSYEQYF.

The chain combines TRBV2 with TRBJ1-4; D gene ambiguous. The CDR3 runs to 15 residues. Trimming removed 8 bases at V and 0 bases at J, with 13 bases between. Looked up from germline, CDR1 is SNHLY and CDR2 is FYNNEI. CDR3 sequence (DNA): TGTGCCAGCCAACCCCGGGGAACAACTAATGAAAAACTGTTTTTT. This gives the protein CASQPRGTTNEKLFF.

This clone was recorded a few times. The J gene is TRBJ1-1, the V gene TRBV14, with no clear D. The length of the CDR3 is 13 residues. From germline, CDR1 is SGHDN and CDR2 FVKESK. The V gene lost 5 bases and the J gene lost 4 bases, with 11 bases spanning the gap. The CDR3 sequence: CASSKDPSTEAFF. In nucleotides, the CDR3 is TGTGCCAGCAGCAAGGACCCGAGCACTGAAGCTTTCTTT.

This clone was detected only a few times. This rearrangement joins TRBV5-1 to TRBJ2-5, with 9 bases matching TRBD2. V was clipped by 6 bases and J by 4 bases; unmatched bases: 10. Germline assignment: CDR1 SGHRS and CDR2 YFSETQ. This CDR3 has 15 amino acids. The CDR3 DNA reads TGCGCCAGCATGCTGGTAGCGGGAGCTCCAGAGACCCAGTACTTC. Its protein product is CASMLVAGAPETQYF.

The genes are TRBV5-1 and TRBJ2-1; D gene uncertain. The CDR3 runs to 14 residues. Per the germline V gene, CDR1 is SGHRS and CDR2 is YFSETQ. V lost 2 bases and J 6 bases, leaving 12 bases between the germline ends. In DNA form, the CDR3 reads TGCGCCAGCAGCTTAACTGGAGTTCCCAATGAGCAGTTCTTC. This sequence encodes CASSLTGVPNEQFF.

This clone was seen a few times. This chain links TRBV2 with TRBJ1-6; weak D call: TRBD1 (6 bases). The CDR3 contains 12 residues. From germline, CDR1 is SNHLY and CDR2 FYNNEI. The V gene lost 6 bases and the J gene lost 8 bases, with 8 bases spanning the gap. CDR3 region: CASRTGYSPLHF. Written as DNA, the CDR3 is TGTGCCAGCAGGACAGGCTATTCACCCCTCCACTTT. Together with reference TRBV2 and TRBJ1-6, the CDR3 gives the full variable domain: EPEVTQTPSHQVTQMGQEVILRCVPISNHLYFYWYRQILGQKVEFLVSFYNNEISEKSEIFDDQFSVERPDGSNFTLKIRSTKLEDSAMYFCASRTGYSPLHFGNGTRLTVT.

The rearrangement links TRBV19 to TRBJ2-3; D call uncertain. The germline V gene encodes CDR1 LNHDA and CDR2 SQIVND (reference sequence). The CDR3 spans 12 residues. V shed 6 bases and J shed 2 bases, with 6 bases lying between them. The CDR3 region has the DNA TGTGCCAGTAGATTGGACACAGATACGCAGTATTTT. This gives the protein CASRLDTDTQYF.